This T cell receptor beta chain was observed in a study of blood T cell repertoires in COVID-19. About the study: COVID-19 samples, acute and convalescent, were from the United States, Italy and Spain. PBMCs, B-cell-depleted T cells, or T cells were the source of the cDNA or gDNA that made up the material.

A Seattle source enrolled patients during active infection and followed them longitudinally. The CDR3 consists of 15 residues. Germline trimming cut 6 bases from V and 6 bases from J; bases unmatched to any gene: 8. Per the germline V gene, CDR1 is MNHEY and CDR2 is SVGAGI. Using immunoSEQ multiplex PCR, the repertoire was profiled, and TCRdb retains in-frame clones only, with some absent. Of 350,000 to 450,000 clones listed, about 88% are singletons. V is TRBV6-5 and J is TRBJ2-4; 10 positions match TRBD1. Source material: peripheral blood. The receptor was isolated from a woman aged 55 to 70 with COVID-19, enrolled during active disease. The CDR3 region is CASRLDRGSPNIQYF. For the CDR3, the DNA is TGTGCCAGCAGACTGGACAGGGGGTCACCAAACATTCAGTACTTC.